This TCR beta chain was identified during a study of identical twins. Study results and limitations: One should note that invariant MAIT and iNKT cells could partly confound zero-insertion analyses. Twins showed weaker excess sharing in their beta out-of-frame sequences.

With V trimmed by 5 bases and J by 4 bases, 10 bases remained unmatched. Germline-derived CDR1 and CDR2 are SGHAT and FQNNGV. This CDR3 is built from 15 residues. MiXCR, run by TCRdb on the 5' RACE reads, gives a single entry per CDR3 protein. The table lists roughly 250,000 distinct CDR3 sequences, around 7% of them singletons, with 3.5% to 4% in the top ten. Concerning this clonotype itself: The antigen remains unidentified.

In addition, the sample was reused for a study of yellow fever vaccine responses in identical twins.

The sequenced sample consisted of memory (CD45RO+) T cells sorted from blood. The rearrangement links TRBV11-2 to TRBJ2-5; TRBD1 aligns across 7 bases. The sequence was obtained from a woman aged 18-35 years in good health. Here the CDR3 reads CASSLSTGAAETQYF. CDR3 coding DNA: TGTGCCAGCAGCCTCAGCACAGGGGCAGCAGAGACCCAGTACTTC.